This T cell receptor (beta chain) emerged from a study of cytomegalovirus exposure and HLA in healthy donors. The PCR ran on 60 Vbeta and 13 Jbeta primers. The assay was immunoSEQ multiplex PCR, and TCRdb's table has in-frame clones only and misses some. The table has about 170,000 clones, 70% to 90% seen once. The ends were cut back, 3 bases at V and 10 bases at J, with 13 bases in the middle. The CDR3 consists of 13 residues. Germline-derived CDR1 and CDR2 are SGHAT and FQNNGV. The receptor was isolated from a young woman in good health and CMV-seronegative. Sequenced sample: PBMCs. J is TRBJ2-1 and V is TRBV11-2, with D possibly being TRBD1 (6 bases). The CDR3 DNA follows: TGTGCCAGCAGCTTTCAGGGACACCCGGAGCAGTTCTTC. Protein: CASSFQGHPEQFF.